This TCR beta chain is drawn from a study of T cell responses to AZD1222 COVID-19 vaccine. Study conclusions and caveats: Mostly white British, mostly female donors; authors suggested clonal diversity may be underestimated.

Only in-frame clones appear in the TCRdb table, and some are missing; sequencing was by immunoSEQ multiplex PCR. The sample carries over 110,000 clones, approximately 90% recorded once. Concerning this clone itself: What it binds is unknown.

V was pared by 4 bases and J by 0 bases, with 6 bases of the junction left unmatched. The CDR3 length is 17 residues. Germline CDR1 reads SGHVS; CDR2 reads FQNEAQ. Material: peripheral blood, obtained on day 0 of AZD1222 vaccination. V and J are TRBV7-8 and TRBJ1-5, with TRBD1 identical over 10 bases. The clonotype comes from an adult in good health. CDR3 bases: TGTGCCAGCAGCTCTTACGGGACAGGGGATAGCAATCAGCCCCAGCATTTT. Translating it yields CASSSYGTGDSNQPQHF.